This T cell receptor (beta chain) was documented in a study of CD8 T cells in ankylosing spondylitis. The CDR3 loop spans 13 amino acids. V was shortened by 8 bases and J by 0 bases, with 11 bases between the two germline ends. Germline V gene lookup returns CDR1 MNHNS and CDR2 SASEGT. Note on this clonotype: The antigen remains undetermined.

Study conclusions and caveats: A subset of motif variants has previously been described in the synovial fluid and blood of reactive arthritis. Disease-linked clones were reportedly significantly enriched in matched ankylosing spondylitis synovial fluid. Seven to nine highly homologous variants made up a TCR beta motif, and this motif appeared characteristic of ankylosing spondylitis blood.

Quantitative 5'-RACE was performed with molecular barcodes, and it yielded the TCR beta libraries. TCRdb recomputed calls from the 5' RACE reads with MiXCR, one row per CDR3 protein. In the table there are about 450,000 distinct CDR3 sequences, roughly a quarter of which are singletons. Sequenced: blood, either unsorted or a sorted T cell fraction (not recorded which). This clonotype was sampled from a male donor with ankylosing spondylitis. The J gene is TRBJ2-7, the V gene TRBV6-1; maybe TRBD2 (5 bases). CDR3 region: CASLEGSSYEQYF. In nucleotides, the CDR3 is TGTGCCAGCTTAGAGGGAAGCTCCTACGAGCAGTACTTC.